This is a list of T cell receptor beta chains from one sample in a study of cytomegalovirus exposure and HLA in healthy donors. Generated by immunoSEQ multiplex PCR, the TCRdb table keeps only in-frame clones and is missing some. Of fewer than 85,000 clones listed, 94% are singletons. Sequencing used PBMCs. The receptors derive from a woman between 18 and 29 years old in good health and CMV-seronegative. The CDR3 runs from the conserved cysteine through the conserved F or W. Fields, in order: CDR3 protein, CDR3 DNA, D gene, V gene, clone size, J gene. A D gene is named only where the DNA matches it firmly. Only part of the rows carry a size: once, few, many, or a class if the clone is expanded.

CDR3aa: CASSRDRIQPQHF
CDR3nt: TGTGCCAGCAGTAGAGACAGAATCCAGCCCCAGCATTTT
d_gene: .
v_gene: TRBV27
abundance: .
j_gene: TRBJ1-5

CDR3aa: CASSIGQGARYEQYF
CDR3nt: TGCGCCAGCAGCATAGGACAGGGGGCTAGGTACGAGCAGTACTTC
d_gene: TRBD1
v_gene: TRBV5-1
abundance: .
j_gene: TRBJ2-7

CDR3aa: CASSLGGVGYNEQFF
CDR3nt: TGCGCCAGCAGCTTGGGGGGGGTGGGTTACAATGAGCAGTTCTTC
d_gene: .
v_gene: TRBV5-1
abundance: few
j_gene: TRBJ2-1

CDR3aa: CASSNRGEKLFF
CDR3nt: TGTGCCAGCAGCAACAGGGGGGAAAAACTGTTTTTT
d_gene: TRBD1
v_gene: TRBV5-4
abundance: few
j_gene: TRBJ1-4

CDR3aa: CASSAGTGRWGYTF
CDR3nt: TGTGCCAGCAGTGCCGGGACAGGGCGTTGGGGCTACACCTTC
d_gene: TRBD1
v_gene: TRBV6-1
abundance: .
j_gene: TRBJ1-2

CDR3aa: CASSPDSYTEAFF
CDR3nt: TGTGCCAGCTCACCAGACAGTTACACTGAAGCTTTCTTT
d_gene: .
v_gene: TRBV18
abundance: .
j_gene: TRBJ1-1

CDR3aa: CASRWGQSKGGYTF
CDR3nt: TGTGCCAGCAGATGGGGACAGTCTAAAGGGGGCTACACCTTC
d_gene: TRBD1
v_gene: TRBV6-6
abundance: .
j_gene: TRBJ1-2

CDR3aa: CSVGGGLNSQPQHF
CDR3nt: TGCAGCGTTGGGGGGGGCTTAAACAGTCAGCCCCAGCATTTT
d_gene: .
v_gene: TRBV29-1
abundance: .
j_gene: TRBJ1-5

CDR3aa: CASSSVQKNNSPLHF
CDR3nt: TGTGCCAGCTCTTCCGTTCAGAAAAATAATTCACCCCTCCACTTT
d_gene: .
v_gene: TRBV18
abundance: once
j_gene: TRBJ1-6

CDR3aa: CAWSVRSDTQYF
CDR3nt: TGTGCCTGGAGTGTACGGTCAGATACGCAGTATTTT
d_gene: .
v_gene: TRBV30
abundance: .
j_gene: TRBJ2-3

CDR3aa: CASSPSGTGGGRGIQYF
CDR3nt: TGTGCCAGCAGTCCGTCCGGGACAGGGGGCGGGAGGGGCATTCAGTACTTC
d_gene: TRBD1
v_gene: TRBV28
abundance: once
j_gene: TRBJ2-4

CDR3aa: CASSYRTARTDTQYF
CDR3nt: TGTGCCAGCAGTTACCGAACAGCCCGCACAGATACGCAGTATTTT
d_gene: .
v_gene: TRBV6-5
abundance: once
j_gene: TRBJ2-3

CDR3aa: CASSRGQGAVQPQHF
CDR3nt: TGTGCCAGCAGTCGGGGACAGGGGGCGGTTCAGCCCCAGCATTTT
d_gene: TRBD1
v_gene: TRBV6-5
abundance: .
j_gene: TRBJ1-5

CDR3aa: CASSRGGLTGELFF
CDR3nt: TGTGCCAGCAGCCGCGGGGGGCTCACCGGGGAGCTGTTTTTT
d_gene: TRBD2
v_gene: TRBV7-3
abundance: .
j_gene: TRBJ2-2

CDR3aa: CASSETLMDRGLGYTF
CDR3nt: TGTGCCAGCAGTGAGACCCTGATGGACAGGGGGCTGGGCTACACCTTC
d_gene: TRBD1
v_gene: TRBV6-1
abundance: .
j_gene: TRBJ1-2

CDR3aa: CASRRTGPNYGYTF
CDR3nt: TGTGCCAGCAGGCGGACAGGCCCTAACTATGGCTACACCTTC
d_gene: TRBD1
v_gene: TRBV6-5
abundance: .
j_gene: TRBJ1-2

CDR3aa: CASSQTRQGVMAGELFF
CDR3nt: TGTGCCAGCAGCCAGACGCGACAGGGGGTAATGGCCGGGGAGCTGTTTTTT
d_gene: TRBD1
v_gene: TRBV7-3
abundance: .
j_gene: TRBJ2-2

CDR3aa: CASSQTGRSDTQYF
CDR3nt: TGTGCCAGCAGCCAGACAGGGCGCTCAGATACGCAGTATTTT
d_gene: TRBD1
v_gene: TRBV7-6
abundance: .
j_gene: TRBJ2-3

CDR3aa: CASSTPRGPPYEQYF
CDR3nt: TGTGCCAGCAGTACCCCGCGGGGTCCCCCCTACGAGCAGTACTTC
d_gene: .
v_gene: TRBV6-5
abundance: .
j_gene: TRBJ2-7

CDR3aa: CAWSARTNTEAFF
CDR3nt: TGTGCCTGGAGTGCCAGAACAAACACTGAAGCTTTCTTT
d_gene: .
v_gene: TRBV30
abundance: .
j_gene: TRBJ1-1

CDR3aa: CASSWRSWVEQFF
CDR3nt: TGTGCCAGCAGCTGGAGATCGTGGGTTGAGCAGTTCTTC
d_gene: .
v_gene: TRBV7-2
abundance: .
j_gene: TRBJ2-1

CDR3aa: CASSSSPWLEETQYF
CDR3nt: TGTGCCAGCAGTAGCTCCCCTTGGTTGGAAGAGACCCAGTACTTC
d_gene: .
v_gene: TRBV2
abundance: .
j_gene: TRBJ2-5

CDR3aa: CASIHAGTGDEQYF
CDR3nt: TGTGCCAGCATTCACGCTGGGACAGGAGACGAGCAGTACTTC
d_gene: TRBD1
v_gene: TRBV28
abundance: few
j_gene: TRBJ2-7

CDR3aa: CASSYPPTVNSPLHF
CDR3nt: TGTGCCAGCAGTTACCCCCCGACAGTTAATTCACCCCTCCACTTT
d_gene: .
v_gene: TRBV6-5
abundance: .
j_gene: TRBJ1-6

CDR3aa: CASSLVGIRQGSNNEKLFF
CDR3nt: TGTGCCAGCAGCTTAGTAGGGATACGACAGGGTTCGAATAACGAAAAACTGTTTTTT
d_gene: TRBD1
v_gene: TRBV7-6
abundance: .
j_gene: TRBJ1-4

CDR3aa: CATKPGQGYQETQYF
CDR3nt: TGTGCCACAAAACCGGGACAGGGATATCAAGAGACCCAGTACTTC
d_gene: TRBD1
v_gene: TRBV28
abundance: .
j_gene: TRBJ2-5